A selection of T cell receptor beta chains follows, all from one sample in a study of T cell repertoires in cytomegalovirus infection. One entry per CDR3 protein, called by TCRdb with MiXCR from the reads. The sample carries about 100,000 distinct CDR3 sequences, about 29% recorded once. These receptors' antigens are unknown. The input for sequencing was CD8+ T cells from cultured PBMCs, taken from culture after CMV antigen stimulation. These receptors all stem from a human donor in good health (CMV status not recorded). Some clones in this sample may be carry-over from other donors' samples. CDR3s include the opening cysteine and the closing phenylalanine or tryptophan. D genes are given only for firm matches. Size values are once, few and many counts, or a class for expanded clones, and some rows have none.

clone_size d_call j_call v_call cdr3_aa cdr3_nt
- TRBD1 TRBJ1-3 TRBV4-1 CASSPWTGLDGNTIYF TGCGCCAGCAGCCCTTGGACAGGGTTGGATGGAAACACCATATATTTT
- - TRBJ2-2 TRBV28 CASIPSWVRTGELFF TGTGCCAGCATTCCTTCCTGGGTGCGCACCGGGGAGCTGTTTTTT
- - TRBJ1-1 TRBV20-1 CSARDRQIMNTEAFF TGCAGTGCTAGAGACCGGCAGATCATGAACACTGAAGCTTTCTTT
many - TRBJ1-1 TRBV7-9 CASQTVNTEAFF TGTGCCTCCCAAACAGTGAACACTGAAGCTTTCTTT
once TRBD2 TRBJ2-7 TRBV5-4 CASRASGAYEQYF TGTGCCAGCAGAGCTAGCGGGGCCTACGAGCAGTACTTC
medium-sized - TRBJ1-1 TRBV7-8 CASSSSGSLNSEAFF TGTGCCAGCAGCTCCTCGGGCTCCCTGAATTCTGAAGCTTTCTTT
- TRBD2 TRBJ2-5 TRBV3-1 CASSHLLAGVGETQYF TGTGCCAGCAGCCATCTACTAGCGGGGGTCGGGGAGACCCAGTACTTC
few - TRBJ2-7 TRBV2 CASSDWTTDSSYEQYF TGTGCCAGCAGTGATTGGACAACGGACAGCTCCTACGAGCAGTACTTC
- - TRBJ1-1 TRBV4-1 CASSQDREGGTEAFF TGCGCCAGCAGCCAAGATCGGGAGGGTGGCACTGAAGCTTTCTTT
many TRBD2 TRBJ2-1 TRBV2 CASSEQFSGGSIYNEQFF TGTGCCAGCAGTGAGCAGTTTAGCGGGGGGTCCATATACAATGAGCAGTTCTTC
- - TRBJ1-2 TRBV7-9 CASSLGRGAYYGYTF TGTGCCAGCAGCTTAGGTCGGGGGGCATACTATGGCTACACCTTC
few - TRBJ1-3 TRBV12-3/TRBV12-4 CASSPDTRRTIYF TGTGCCAGCAGTCCAGACACCCGACGCACCATATATTTT
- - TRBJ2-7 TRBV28 CASSLGPLSSYEQYF TGTGCCAGCAGTTTAGGGCCCTTGAGCTCCTACGAGCAGTACTTC
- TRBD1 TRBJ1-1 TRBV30 CAWSSGTGEEAFF TGTGCCTGGAGTTCTGGGACAGGTGAAGAAGCTTTCTTT
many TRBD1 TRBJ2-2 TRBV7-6 CASISSGTASTGELFF TGTGCCAGCATATCGTCCGGGACAGCCTCCACCGGGGAGCTGTTTTTT
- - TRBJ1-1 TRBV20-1 CSARDASTVVSTEAFF TGCAGTGCTAGAGACGCGTCGACAGTTGTCTCCACTGAAGCTTTCTTT
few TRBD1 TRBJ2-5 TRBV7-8 CASSAGTGFETQYF TGTGCCAGCAGCGCAGGGACAGGTTTTGAGACCCAGTACTTC
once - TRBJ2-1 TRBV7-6 CASSFQGLEQFF TGTGCCAGCAGCTTCCAGGGCCTAGAGCAGTTCTTC
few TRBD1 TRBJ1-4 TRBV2 CASSAGTAPEKLFF TGTGCCAGCAGCGCCGGGACAGCCCCTGAAAAACTGTTTTTT
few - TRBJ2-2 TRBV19 CASSIVHRDGGELFF TGTGCCAGTAGTATTGTGCATCGCGATGGAGGGGAGCTGTTTTTT
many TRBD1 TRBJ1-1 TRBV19 CASSGDRGNTEAFF TGTGCCAGTAGTGGAGACAGGGGGAACACTGAAGCTTTCTTT
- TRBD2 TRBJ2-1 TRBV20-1 CSARGGLAGNEQFF TGCAGTGCTAGAGGGGGACTAGCGGGCAATGAGCAGTTCTTC
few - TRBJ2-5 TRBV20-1 CSGGSGPAQETQYF TGCAGTGGTGGAAGCGGGCCAGCTCAAGAGACCCAGTACTTC
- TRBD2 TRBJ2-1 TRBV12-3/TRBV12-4 CASSFGGGYNEQFF TGTGCCAGCAGTTTCGGCGGGGGGTACAATGAGCAGTTCTTC